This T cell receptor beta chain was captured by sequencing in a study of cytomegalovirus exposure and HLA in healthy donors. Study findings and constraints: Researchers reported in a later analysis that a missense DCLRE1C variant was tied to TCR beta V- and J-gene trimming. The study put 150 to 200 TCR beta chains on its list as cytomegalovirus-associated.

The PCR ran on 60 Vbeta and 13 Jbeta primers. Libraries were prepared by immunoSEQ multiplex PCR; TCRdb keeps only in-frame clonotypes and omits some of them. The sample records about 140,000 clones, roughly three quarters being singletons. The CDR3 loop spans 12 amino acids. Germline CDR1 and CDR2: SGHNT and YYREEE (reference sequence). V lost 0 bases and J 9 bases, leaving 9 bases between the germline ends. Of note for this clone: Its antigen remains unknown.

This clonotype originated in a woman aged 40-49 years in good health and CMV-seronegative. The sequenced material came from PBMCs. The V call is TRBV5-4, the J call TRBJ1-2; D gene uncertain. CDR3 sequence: CASSLDSSSYTF. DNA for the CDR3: TGTGCCAGCAGCTTGGATAGTTCGAGCTACACCTTC.